This T cell receptor (beta chain) comes out of a study of technical replicates of blood from several donors (dated by TCRdb to about 2017). Library creation used the immunoSEQ multiplex PCR assay. As stored in TCRdb, this immuneACCESS dataset retains in-frame rearrangements with V and J assigned. A fraction of the clones does not appear; measured against another copy, unresolved V genes explain less than half of the discrepancy, and the remainder lacks a known reason. For this sample there are 65,000 to 90,000 clones; approximately 83% appear just once. The ten largest clones represent approximately 5% of the sample. Note on this clone: The antigen it recognizes is unknown. No base quality values were provided; no much bigger clone lies one nucleotide off.

Clipping removes 0 bases from V and 7 bases from J, with 8 as the unmatched junction base count. CDR1 SGHVS and CDR2 FQNEAQ are derived from the germline V gene. Taken from cysteine to phenylalanine, the CDR3 has 17 residues. Only CDR3 DNA remains: 51 bases, in frame from the first base. The chain couples TRBV7-8 to TRBJ2-7, with 14 bases aligning to TRBD2. The sequence derives from a human donor in good health. Some clones in this sample may be carry-over from other donors' samples. Specimen: PBMCs. The nucleotide sequence is given as TGTGCCAGCAGCTTAGCATACCGACTAGCGGGGGGGCAAGAGCAGTACTTC. Its translation reads: CASSLAYRLAGGQEQYF.